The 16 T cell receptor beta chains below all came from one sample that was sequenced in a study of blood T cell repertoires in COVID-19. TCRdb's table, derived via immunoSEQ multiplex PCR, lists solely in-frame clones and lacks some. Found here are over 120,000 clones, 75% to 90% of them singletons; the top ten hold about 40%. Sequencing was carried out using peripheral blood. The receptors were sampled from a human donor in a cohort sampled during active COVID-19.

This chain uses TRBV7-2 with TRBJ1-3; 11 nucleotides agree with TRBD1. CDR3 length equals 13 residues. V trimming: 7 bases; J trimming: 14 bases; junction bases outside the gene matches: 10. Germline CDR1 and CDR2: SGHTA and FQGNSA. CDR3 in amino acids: CASNLGQGATLYF. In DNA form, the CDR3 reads TGTGCCAGCAACCTTGGACAGGGGGCAACCCTATATTTT.

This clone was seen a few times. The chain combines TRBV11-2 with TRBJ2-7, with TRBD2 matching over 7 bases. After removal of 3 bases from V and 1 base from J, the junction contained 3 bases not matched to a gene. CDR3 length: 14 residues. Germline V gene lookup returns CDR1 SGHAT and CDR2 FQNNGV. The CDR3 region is CASSFTAGSYEQYF. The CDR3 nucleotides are TGTGCCAGCAGCTTTACAGCGGGATCCTACGAGCAGTACTTC.

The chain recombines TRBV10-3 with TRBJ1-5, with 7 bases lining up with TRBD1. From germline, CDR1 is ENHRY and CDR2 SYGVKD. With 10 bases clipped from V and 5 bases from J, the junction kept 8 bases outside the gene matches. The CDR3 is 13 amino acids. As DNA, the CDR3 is TGTGCCACCACCAGGGGGATCGATCAGCCCCAGCATTTT. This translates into CATTRGIDQPQHF.

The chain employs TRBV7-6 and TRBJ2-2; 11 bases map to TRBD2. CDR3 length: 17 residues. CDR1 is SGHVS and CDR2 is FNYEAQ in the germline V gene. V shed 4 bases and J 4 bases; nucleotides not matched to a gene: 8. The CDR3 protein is CASSSLGTSGVTGELFF. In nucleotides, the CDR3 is TGTGCCAGCAGCTCCCTCGGGACTAGCGGAGTCACCGGGGAGCTGTTTTTT.

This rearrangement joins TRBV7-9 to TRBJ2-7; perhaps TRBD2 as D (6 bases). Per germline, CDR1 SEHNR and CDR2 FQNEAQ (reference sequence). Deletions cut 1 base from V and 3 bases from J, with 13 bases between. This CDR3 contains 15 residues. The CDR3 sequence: CASSLGRQGLYEQYF. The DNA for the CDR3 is TGTGCCAGCAGCTTAGGGCGTCAGGGACTCTACGAGCAGTACTTC.

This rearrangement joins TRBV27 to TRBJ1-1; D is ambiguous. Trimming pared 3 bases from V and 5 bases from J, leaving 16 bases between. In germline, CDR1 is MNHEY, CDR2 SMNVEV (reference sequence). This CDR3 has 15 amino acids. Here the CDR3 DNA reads TGTGCCAGCAGTTTTGACGGGAGAGGAAATACTGAAGCTTTCTTT. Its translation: CASSFDGRGNTEAFF.

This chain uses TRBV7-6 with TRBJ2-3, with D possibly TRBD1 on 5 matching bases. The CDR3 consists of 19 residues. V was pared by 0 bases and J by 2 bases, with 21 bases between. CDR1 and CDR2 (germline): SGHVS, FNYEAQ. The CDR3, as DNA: TGTGCCAGCAGCTTAGCGCGTAGGGGCCTCGTAGTTGCCACAGATACGCAGTATTTT. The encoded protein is CASSLARRGLVVATDTQYF.

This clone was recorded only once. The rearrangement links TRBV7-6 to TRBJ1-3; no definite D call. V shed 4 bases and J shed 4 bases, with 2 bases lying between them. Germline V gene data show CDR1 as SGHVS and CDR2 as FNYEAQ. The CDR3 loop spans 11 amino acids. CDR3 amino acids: CASSSGNTIYF. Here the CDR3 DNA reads TGTGCCAGCAGCTCAGGAAACACCATATATTTT.

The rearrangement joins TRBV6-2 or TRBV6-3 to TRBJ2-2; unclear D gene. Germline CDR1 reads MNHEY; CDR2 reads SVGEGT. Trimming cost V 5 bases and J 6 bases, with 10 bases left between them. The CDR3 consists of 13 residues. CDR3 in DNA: TGTGCCAGCAGTCCCTCCCGAGCCGGGGAGCTGTTTTTT. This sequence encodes CASSPSRAGELFF.

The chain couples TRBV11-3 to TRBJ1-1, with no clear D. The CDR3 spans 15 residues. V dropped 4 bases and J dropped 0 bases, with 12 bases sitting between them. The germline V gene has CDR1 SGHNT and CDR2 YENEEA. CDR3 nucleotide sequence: TGTGCCAGCAGCTCGAGGGCAGTCATGAACACTGAAGCTTTCTTT. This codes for CASSSRAVMNTEAFF.

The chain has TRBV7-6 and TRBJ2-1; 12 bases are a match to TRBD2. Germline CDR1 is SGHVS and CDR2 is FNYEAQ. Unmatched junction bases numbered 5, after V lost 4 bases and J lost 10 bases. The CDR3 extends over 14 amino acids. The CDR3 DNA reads TGTGCCAGCAGCTCTAGCGGGAGGGCCGGGGAGCAGTTCTTC. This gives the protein CASSSSGRAGEQFF.

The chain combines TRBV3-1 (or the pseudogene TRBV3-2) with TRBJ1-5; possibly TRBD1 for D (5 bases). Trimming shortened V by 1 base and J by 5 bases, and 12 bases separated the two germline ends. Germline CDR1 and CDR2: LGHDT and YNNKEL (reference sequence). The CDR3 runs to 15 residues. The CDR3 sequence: CASSQGPPGDQPQHF. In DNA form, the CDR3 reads TGTGCCAGCAGCCAAGGTCCACCGGGGGATCAGCCCCAGCATTTT.

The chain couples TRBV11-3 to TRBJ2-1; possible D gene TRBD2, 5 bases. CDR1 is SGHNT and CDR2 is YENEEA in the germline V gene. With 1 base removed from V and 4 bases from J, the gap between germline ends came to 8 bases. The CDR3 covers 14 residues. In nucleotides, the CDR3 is TGTGCCAGCAGCTTAGCGAGGGAATACAATGAGCAGTTCTTC. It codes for CASSLAREYNEQFF.

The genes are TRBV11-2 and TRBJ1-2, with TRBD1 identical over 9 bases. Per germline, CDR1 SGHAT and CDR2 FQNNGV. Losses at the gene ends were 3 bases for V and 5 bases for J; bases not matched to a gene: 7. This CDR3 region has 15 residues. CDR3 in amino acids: CASSLAQGAGYGYTF. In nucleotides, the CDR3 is TGTGCCAGCAGCTTGGCACAGGGGGCTGGTTATGGCTACACCTTC.

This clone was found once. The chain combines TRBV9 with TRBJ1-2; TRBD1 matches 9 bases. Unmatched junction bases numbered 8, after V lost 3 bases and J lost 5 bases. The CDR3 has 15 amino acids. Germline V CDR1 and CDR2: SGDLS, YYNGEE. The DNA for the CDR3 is TGTGCCAGCAGCGGCTCACAGGGGGCGCGGTATGGCTACACCTTC. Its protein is CASSGSQGARYGYTF.

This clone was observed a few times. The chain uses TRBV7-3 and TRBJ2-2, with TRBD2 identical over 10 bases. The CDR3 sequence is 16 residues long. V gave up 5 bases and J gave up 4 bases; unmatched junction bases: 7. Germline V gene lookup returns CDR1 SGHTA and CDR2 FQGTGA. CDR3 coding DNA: TGTGCCAGCAGCCCCACGGGACTAGCGACCACCGGGGAGCTGTTTTTT. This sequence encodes CASSPTGLATTGELFF.